The clone carrying this TCR beta chain was observed once. This CDR3 comprises 18 residues. CDR1 and CDR2 (germline): SGHNT, YYREEE (reference sequence). V was pared by 4 bases and J by 0 bases, with 14 bases of the junction left unmatched. This entry belongs to a study of T cell responses to AZD1222 COVID-19 vaccine. Sequencing used immunoSEQ multiplex PCR; TCRdb keeps in-frame clones, though not all of them. The sample consists of around 180,000 clones, almost 90% of them appearing once. Sequences were derived from peripheral blood, sampled on day 0 of AZD1222 vaccination. The rearrangement links TRBV5-4 to TRBJ2-5; 8 bases map to TRBD2. The TCR comes from an adult in good health. In DNA form, the CDR3 reads TGTGCCAGCAGCCCGGCTCGTGGGGCGGGAGGCAACCAAGAGACCCAGTACTTC. Translating it yields CASSPARGAGGNQETQYF.